The entry below gives a single T cell receptor (beta chain) sequence along with its context. As yet, its antigen is unknown. Germline values: CDR1 LNHDA, CDR2 SQIVND (reference sequence). The CDR3 totals 14 residues. V gave up 4 bases and J gave up 11 bases; unmatched junction bases: 10. The record originates from a study of cytomegalovirus exposure and HLA in healthy donors. Findings of the study overall: Among TCR beta chains, those listed as cytomegalovirus-associated numbered about 160.

Profiled with immunoSEQ multiplex PCR; TCRdb holds only in-frame clones, not every one. The sample includes 150,000 to 200,000 clones, about 81% seen only once; the top ten take over 0.95%. While the first cohort had several hundred subjects, the donors belonged to the separate validation cohort of fewer than 150 subjects. The V gene is TRBV19, the J gene TRBJ1-5; the match to TRBD1 covers 8 bases. The clonotype originates from a woman in her 30s in good health and CMV-seronegative. The sequenced material came from PBMCs. The CDR3 here is CASSTDRATKAQHF. The CDR3, as DNA: TGTGCCAGTAGTACGGACAGGGCCACCAAAGCCCAGCATTTT. The full variable domain, in which reference TRBV19 and TRBJ1-5 provide the parts outside the CDR3, is DGGITQSPKYLFRKEGQNVTLSCEQNLNHDAMYWYRQDPGQGLRLIYYSQIVNDFQKGDIAEGYSVSREKKESFPLTVTSAQKNPTAFYLCASSTDRATKAQHFGDGTRLSIL.